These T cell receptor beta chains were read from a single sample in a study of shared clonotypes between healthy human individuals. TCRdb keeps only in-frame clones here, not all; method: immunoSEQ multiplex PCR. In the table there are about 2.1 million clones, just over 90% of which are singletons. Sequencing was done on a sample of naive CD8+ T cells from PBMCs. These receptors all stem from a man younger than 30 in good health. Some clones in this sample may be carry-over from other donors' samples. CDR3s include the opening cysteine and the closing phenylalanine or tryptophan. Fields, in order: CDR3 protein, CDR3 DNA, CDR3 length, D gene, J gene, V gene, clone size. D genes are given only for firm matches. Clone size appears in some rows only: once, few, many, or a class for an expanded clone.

CASTWDSPYEQYF TGTGCCAGCACCTGGGACAGCCCCTACGAGCAGTACTTC 13 TRBD1 TRBJ2-7 TRBV6-5 -
CARTPVANYGYTF TGTGCCAGAACCCCGGTAGCTAACTATGGCTACACCTTC 13 - TRBJ1-2 TRBV2 -
CASSGAGRLGYEQYF TGTGCCAGCAGTGGAGCGGGCCGCCTTGGCTACGAGCAGTACTTC 15 - TRBJ2-7 TRBV28 -
CASSLGYHEQYF TGTGCCAGCAGCTTAGGGTATCACGAGCAGTACTTC 12 - TRBJ2-7 TRBV11-2 -
CASSARTDNEKLFF TGTGCCAGCAGCGCCCGGACGGACAATGAAAAACTGTTTTTT 14 - TRBJ1-4 TRBV9 -
CASTGPSSYEQYF TGTGCCAGCACGGGTCCGAGCTCCTACGAGCAGTACTTC 13 - TRBJ2-7 TRBV7-9 -
CASAEIQRTGELFF TGTGCCAGCGCCGAAATCCAGAGGACCGGGGAGCTGTTTTTT 14 - TRBJ2-2 TRBV9 -
CASSRMPAYEQYF TGTGCCAGCAGCAGAATGCCAGCCTACGAGCAGTACTTC 13 - TRBJ2-7 TRBV7-9 -
CASSYGGEALTDTQYF TGTGCCAGCAGTTACGGGGGGGAGGCCCTCACAGATACGCAGTATTTT 16 TRBD2 TRBJ2-3 TRBV6-5 -
CASSTGLAVYEQYF TGTGCCAGCAGCACGGGACTAGCCGTCTACGAGCAGTACTTC 14 TRBD2 TRBJ2-7 TRBV7-9 -
CASSFGLAGGEQYF TGTGCCAGCAGCTTTGGACTAGCGGGAGGCGAGCAGTACTTC 14 TRBD2 TRBJ2-7 TRBV11-2 -
CASCQQVTDTQYF TGTGCCAGCTGCCAACAGGTCACAGATACGCAGTATTTT 13 - TRBJ2-3 TRBV6-6 once
CASSQDLKGTGQYDYGYTF TGCGCCAGCAGCCAAGATCTGAAGGGGACAGGGCAATATGACTATGGCTACACCTTC 19 TRBD1 TRBJ1-2 TRBV4-3 -
CASSPHPDREGYNEQFF TGTGCCAGCTCACCTCACCCGGACAGGGAAGGCTACAATGAGCAGTTCTTC 17 TRBD1 TRBJ2-1 TRBV18 -
CASSQGLFYEQYF TGTGCCAGCAGTCAAGGCCTATTCTACGAGCAGTACTTC 13 - TRBJ2-7 TRBV6-6 -
CASSPGQLYRTTGELFF TGTGCCAGCTCACCCGGACAGTTGTACCGGACGACCGGGGAGCTGTTTTTT 17 - TRBJ2-2 TRBV18 -
CASSYSGGNYEQYF TGTGCCAGCAGTTACTCGGGGGGTAACTACGAGCAGTACTTC 14 - TRBJ2-7 TRBV6-5 -
CASSFGQSSSYEQYF TGTGCCAGCAGCTTCGGACAGTCGAGCTCCTACGAGCAGTACTTC 15 - TRBJ2-7 TRBV5-4 -
CASSIDDSSNEKLFF TGTGCCAGTAGTATAGATGACAGCAGTAATGAAAAACTGTTTTTT 15 - TRBJ1-4 TRBV19 -
CASSPRTVNTGELFF TGTGCCAGCAGCCCGAGGACAGTTAACACCGGGGAGCTGTTTTTT 15 - TRBJ2-2 TRBV5-4 -
CASSDLVSNQPQHF TGTGCCAGCAGTGATCTGGTTAGCAATCAGCCCCAGCATTTT 14 - TRBJ1-5 TRBV6-5 -
CASSEVDWVYNYGYTF TGTGCCAGCAGTGAAGTCGATTGGGTCTATAACTATGGCTACACCTTC 16 - TRBJ1-2 TRBV2 -
CASSEWAGSNSPLHF TGTGCCAGCAGTGAATGGGCGGGGAGCAATTCACCCCTCCACTTT 15 - TRBJ1-6 TRBV25-1 -
CATSGKWTGQETQYF TGTGCCACCAGCGGTAAATGGACAGGGCAAGAGACCCAGTACTTC 15 TRBD1 TRBJ2-5 TRBV15 -
CASSFGGRGPEQYF TGTGCCAGCAGCTTCGGGGGCAGGGGGCCCGAGCAGTACTTC 14 TRBD1 TRBJ2-7 TRBV5-4 -
CASSLRRAEAFF TGTGCCAGCTCCCTTAGGCGAGCTGAAGCTTTCTTT 12 - TRBJ1-1 TRBV28 -
CASSFSGGTEAFF TGTGCCAGCAGTTTCTCCGGGGGCACTGAAGCTTTCTTT 13 - TRBJ1-1 TRBV28 -
CASSLGPSKTQETQYF TGTGCCAGCAGCCTAGGCCCCTCCAAGACTCAAGAGACCCAGTACTTC 16 - TRBJ2-5 TRBV5-4 once